These 9 T cell receptor beta chains came from one sample sequenced in a study of beta chain features in type 1 diabetes. Expressed TCRB transcripts were sequenced because the entire RNA isolate underwent reverse transcription. This table comes from immunoSEQ multiplex PCR, and its TCRdb copy is limited to in-frame clones, with some not included. The repertoire holds 150,000 or so clones, with 50% to 70% as singletons. Study-level results: Shortening that was moderate but significant affected the TCRB CDR3s of Type 1 diabetes patients in all four CD4+ subsets.

Antigens for these TCRs are unknown. The material sequenced was naive CD4+ T cells from blood. Receptors originate from a man aged 25 to 40 with type 1 diabetes.

The chain carries TRBV7-9 and TRBJ2-7, with 8 bases that match TRBD1. The V gene end was trimmed by 11 bases and the J gene end by 4 bases; junction bases not matched to a gene: 13. The germline V gene has CDR1 SEHNR and CDR2 FQNEAQ (reference sequence). This CDR3 is 14 amino acids long. The CDR3 here is CAAARQGAGYEQYF. The DNA for the CDR3 is TGTGCCGCGGCGCGTCAGGGGGCTGGTTACGAGCAGTACTTC. The complete variable domain, with remaining parts taken from reference TRBV7-9 and TRBJ2-7, reads DTGVSQNPRHKITKRGQNVTFRCDPISEHNRLYWYRQTLGQGPEFLTYFQNEAQLEKSRLLSDRFSAERPKGSFSTLEIQRTEQGDSAMYLCAAARQGAGYEQYFGPGTRLTVT.

The chain employs TRBV29-1 and TRBJ1-1; D is possibly TRBD1 (6 bases). This CDR3 is built from 15 residues. Germline V gives CDR1 SQVTM, CDR2 ANQGSEA. Trimming removed 0 bases at V and 3 bases at J, with 14 bases between. The CDR3 loop reads CSVEEGAPTYTEAFF. The CDR3 DNA reads as TGCAGCGTTGAAGAGGGGGCGCCTACGTACACTGAAGCTTTCTTT.

Notes on this clone: This CDR3 is also generated by other DNA sequences in the sample. The rearrangement uses TRBV7-9 and TRBJ2-5; D remains unclear. The CDR3 has 13 amino acids. Germline V gene sequence: CDR1 SEHNR, CDR2 FQNEAQ (reference sequence). V lost 3 bases and J lost 2, with 7 bases in between. CDR3 bases: TGTGCCAGCAGCTTCTTCGGGCAAGAGACCCAGTACTTC. This encodes CASSFFGQETQYF.

A few counts support this clone. The CDR3 here is CASNGGRDSPLHF. CDR3 DNA sequence: TGTGCCAGTAACGGGGGGCGAGATTCACCCCTCCACTTT. J is TRBJ1-6 and V is TRBV19, with D maybe TRBD1 (6 bases). CDR3 length equals 13 residues. Trimming pared 7 bases from V and 8 bases from J, leaving 12 bases between. CDR1 LNHDA and CDR2 SQIVND come from the germline V gene (reference sequence).

The chain employs TRBV27 and TRBJ2-3; 10 bases fit TRBD1. CDR1 is MNHEY, CDR2 SMNVEV, per germline (reference sequence). The CDR3 consists of 14 residues. V shed 5 bases, J shed 4 bases, and the junction held 3 bases outside the gene matches. This chain's CDR3 is CASSDRGQSDTQYF. The CDR3 DNA sequence: TGTGCCAGCAGTGACAGGGGGCAATCAGATACGCAGTATTTT.

This clone has just a few counts. The genes are TRBV4-3 and TRBJ1-1, with D hard to call. Germline V lookup: CDR1 LGHNA, CDR2 YSLEER. V was pared by 0 bases and J by 0 bases, with 8 bases between. The CDR3 sequence is 15 residues long. The CDR3 region is CASSQELSVNTEAFF. The CDR3, as DNA: TGCGCCAGCAGCCAAGAATTGTCAGTGAACACTGAAGCTTTCTTT.

This chain links TRBV2 with TRBJ2-7, with D perhaps matching TRBD1 (5 bases). CDR1 SNHLY and CDR2 FYNNEI come from the germline V gene. The CDR3 sequence is 14 residues long. V lost 8 bases and J lost 6, with 20 bases in between. The CDR3 bases are TGTGCCAGCCAAGCCTCGGCAGGGCGCTCCGAGCAGTACTTC. It is translated as CASQASAGRSEQYF.

The genes are TRBV30 and TRBJ2-7; D ambiguous. Germline CDR1 is GTSNPN and CDR2 is SVGIG (reference sequence). CDR3 length equals 11 residues. The V end lost 2 bases, the J end lost 1 base, and 3 bases lay between the germline ends. This chain's CDR3 is CAWSWSYEQYF. In DNA form, the CDR3 reads TGTGCCTGGAGTTGGTCCTACGAGCAGTACTTC.

V usage is TRBV30 and J usage is TRBJ1-1; D not certain. The CDR3 is 12 amino acids. Germline lookup yields CDR1 GTSNPN and CDR2 SVGIG (reference sequence). V gave up 5 bases and J gave up 2 bases, with 9 bases separating them. CDR3 protein: CAWSHGNTEAFF. The CDR3 DNA follows: TGTGCCTGGTCTCACGGAAACACTGAAGCTTTCTTT. The whole variable domain, remainder taken from reference TRBV30 and TRBJ1-1, is SQTIHQWPATLVQPVGSPLSLECTVEGTSNPNLYWYRQAAGRGLQLLFYSVGIGQISSEVPQNLSASRPQDRQFILSSKKLLLSDSGFYLCAWSHGNTEAFFGQGTRLTVV.